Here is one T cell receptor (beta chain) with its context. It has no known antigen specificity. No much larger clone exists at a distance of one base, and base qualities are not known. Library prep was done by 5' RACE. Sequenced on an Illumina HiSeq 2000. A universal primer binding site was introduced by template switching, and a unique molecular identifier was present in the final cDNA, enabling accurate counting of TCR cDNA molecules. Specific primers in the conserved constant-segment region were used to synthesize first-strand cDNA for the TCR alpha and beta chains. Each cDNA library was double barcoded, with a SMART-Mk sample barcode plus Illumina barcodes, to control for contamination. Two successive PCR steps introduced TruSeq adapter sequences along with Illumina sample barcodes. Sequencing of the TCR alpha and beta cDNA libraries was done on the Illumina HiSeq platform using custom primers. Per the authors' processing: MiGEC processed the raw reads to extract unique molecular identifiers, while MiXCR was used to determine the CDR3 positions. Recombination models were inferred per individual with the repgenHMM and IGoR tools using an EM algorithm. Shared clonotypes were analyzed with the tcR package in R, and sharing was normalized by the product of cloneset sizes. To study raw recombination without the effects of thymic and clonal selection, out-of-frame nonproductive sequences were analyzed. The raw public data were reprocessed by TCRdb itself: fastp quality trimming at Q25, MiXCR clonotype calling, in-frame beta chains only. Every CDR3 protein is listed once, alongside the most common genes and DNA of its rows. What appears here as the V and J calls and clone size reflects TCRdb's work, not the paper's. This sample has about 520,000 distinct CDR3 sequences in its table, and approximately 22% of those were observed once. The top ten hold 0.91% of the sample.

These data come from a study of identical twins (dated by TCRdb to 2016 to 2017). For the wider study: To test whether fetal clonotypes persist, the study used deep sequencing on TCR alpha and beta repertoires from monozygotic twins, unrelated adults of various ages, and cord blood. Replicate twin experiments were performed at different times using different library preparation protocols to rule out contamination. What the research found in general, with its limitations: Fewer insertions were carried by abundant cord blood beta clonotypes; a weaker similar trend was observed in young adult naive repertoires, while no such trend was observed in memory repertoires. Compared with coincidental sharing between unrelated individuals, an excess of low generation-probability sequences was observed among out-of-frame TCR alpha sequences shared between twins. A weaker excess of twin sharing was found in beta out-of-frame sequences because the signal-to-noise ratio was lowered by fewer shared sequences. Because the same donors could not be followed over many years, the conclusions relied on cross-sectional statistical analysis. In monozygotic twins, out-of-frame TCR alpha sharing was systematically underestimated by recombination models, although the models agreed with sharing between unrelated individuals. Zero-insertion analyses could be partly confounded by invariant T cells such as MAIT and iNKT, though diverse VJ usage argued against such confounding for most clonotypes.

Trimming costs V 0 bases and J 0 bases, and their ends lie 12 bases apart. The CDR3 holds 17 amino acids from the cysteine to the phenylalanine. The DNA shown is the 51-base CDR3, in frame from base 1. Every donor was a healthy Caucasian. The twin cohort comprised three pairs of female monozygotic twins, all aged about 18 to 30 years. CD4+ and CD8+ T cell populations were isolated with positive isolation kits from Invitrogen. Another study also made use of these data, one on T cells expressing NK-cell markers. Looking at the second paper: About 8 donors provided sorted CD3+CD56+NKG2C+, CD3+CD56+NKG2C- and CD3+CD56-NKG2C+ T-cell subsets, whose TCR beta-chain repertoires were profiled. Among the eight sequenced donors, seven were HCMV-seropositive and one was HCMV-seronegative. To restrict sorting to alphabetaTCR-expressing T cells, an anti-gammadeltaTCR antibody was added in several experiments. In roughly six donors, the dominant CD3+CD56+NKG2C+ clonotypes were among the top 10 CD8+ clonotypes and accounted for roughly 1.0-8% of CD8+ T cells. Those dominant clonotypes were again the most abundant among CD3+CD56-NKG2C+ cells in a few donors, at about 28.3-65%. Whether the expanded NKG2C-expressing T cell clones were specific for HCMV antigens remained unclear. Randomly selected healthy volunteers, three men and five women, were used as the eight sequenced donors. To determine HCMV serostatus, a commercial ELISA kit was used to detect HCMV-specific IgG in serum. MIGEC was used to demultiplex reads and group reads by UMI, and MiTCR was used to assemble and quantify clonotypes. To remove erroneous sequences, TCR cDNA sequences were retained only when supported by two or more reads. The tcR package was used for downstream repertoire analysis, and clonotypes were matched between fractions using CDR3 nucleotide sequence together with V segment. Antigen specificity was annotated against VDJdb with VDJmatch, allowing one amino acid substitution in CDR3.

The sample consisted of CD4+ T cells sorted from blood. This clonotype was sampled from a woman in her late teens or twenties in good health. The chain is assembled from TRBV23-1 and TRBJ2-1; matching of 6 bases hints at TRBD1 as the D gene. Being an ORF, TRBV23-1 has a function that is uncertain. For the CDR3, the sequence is CASSQSWGRTSYNEQFF. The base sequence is TGCGCCAGCAGTCAATCGTGGGGGCGGACCTCCTACAATGAGCAGTTCTTC.